This T cell receptor (beta chain) derives from a study of blood T cell repertoires in COVID-19. Study background: T cells, B-cell-depleted T cells, or PBMCs provided the cDNA or gDNA that served as material.

In the original processing: Amplification from reference gene primers served as the basis for estimated nucleated cell counts. The repertoire was sequenced with immunoSEQ multiplex PCR; TCRdb's copy has only in-frame clones and lacks some. The DNA was the basis for D and trimming; V, J and clone size are from that table. This table holds a few hundred thousand clones, around 82% found once. This clonotype was sampled from a human donor in a cohort sampled during active COVID-19. Sequenced input: peripheral blood.

CDR3 nucleotide sequence: TGTGCCAGCAGCTCCGCGACAGGGGAGTTAACTGGGGAGCTGTTTTTT. It is translated as CASSSATGELTGELFF. The chain couples TRBV11-2 to TRBJ2-2, with TRBD1 identical over 8 bases. V lost 4 bases, J lost 8 bases, and 12 bases stayed unmatched. This CDR3 has 16 amino acids. The germline gives CDR1 SGHAT, CDR2 FQNNGV.